What follows are 4 T cell receptor beta chains derived from one specimen sequenced in a study of T cell repertoires in cytomegalovirus infection. MiXCR, applied by TCRdb to the reads, yields one record per CDR3 protein. The sample carries some 100,000 distinct CDR3 sequences, 20% to 30% recorded once. Sample: CD8+ T cells from PBMCs. All receptors derive from a human donor in good health (CMV status not recorded). Some clones in this sample may be carry-over from other donors' samples.

About this clonotype: Likely a read error: the CDR3 ends without its conserved phenylalanine or tryptophan. The gene calls are TRBV20-1 and TRBJ1-1; TRBD1 matches at 9 bases. The CDR3 has 17 amino acids. V gave up 1 base and J gave up 6 bases; unmatched junction bases: 15. Germline-derived CDR1 and CDR2 are DFQATT and SNEGSKA (reference sequence). CDR3 coding DNA: TGCAGTGCTAGAGTACTTTTTACAGGGGGCGCGGACGCTGAAGCTTTCTCT. This sequence encodes CSARVLFTGGADAEAFS.

This clonotype was found many times. The chain couples TRBV28 to TRBJ2-2; the match to TRBD2 covers 8 bases. V shed 7 bases, J shed 2 bases, and the junction held 6 bases outside the gene matches. Germline V CDR1 and CDR2: MDHEN, SYDVKM. The CDR3 spans 15 residues. The CDR3 DNA sequence: TGTGCCAGCAAAGTACTAGCGGACAACACCGGGGAGCTGTTTTTT. Its translation: CASKVLADNTGELFF.

Turning to this clonotype: The CDR3 ends on some other residue instead of the conserved phenylalanine or tryptophan, so this is likely a read error. This chain links TRBV6-2 or TRBV6-3 with TRBJ2-7; unclear D gene. Trimming left V 5 bases short and J 3 bases short, with 11 bases between. The CDR3 contains 13 residues. Germline V gives CDR1 MNHEY, CDR2 SVGEGT. In DNA, the CDR3 is TGTGCCAGCAGTCTTCCCGGGTTCTACGAGCAGTACTCC. This gives the protein CASSLPGFYEQYS.

The CDR3 spells CASSLQGAHEQYF. The DNA of the CDR3 is TGTGCCAGCAGCTTGCAGGGGGCGCACGAGCAGTACTTC. This chain connects TRBV7-9 to TRBJ2-7; TRBD1 aligns across 8 bases. The CDR3 is 13 residues long. After removal of 3 bases from V and 5 bases from J, the junction contained 3 bases not matched to a gene. CDR1 and CDR2 from the germline V gene are SEHNR and FQNEAQ (reference sequence).